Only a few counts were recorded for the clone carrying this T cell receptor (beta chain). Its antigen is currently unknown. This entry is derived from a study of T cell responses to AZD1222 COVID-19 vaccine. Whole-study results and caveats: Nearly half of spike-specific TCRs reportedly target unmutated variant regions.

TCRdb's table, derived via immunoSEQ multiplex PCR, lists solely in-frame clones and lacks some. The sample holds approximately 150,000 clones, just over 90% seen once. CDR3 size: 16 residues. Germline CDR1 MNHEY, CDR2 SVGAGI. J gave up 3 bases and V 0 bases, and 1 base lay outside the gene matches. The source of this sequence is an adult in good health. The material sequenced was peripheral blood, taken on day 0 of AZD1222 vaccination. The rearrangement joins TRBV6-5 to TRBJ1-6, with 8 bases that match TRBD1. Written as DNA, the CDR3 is TGTGCCAGCAGTTACTCGGACAGGGTCTATAATTCACCCCTCCACTTT. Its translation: CASSYSDRVYNSPLHF.